Sequencing of this TCR beta chain was carried out in a study of cytomegalovirus exposure and HLA in healthy donors. Worth noting for this clone: The antigen is not known.

Researchers ran the PCR with 60 Vbeta and 13 Jbeta primers. Assay: immunoSEQ multiplex PCR; the TCRdb copy retains only in-frame clones and omits some. The table counts around 60,000 clones; 3.5% to 4% lies in the top ten. Findings of the study overall: In a later analysis, TCR association rates varied by HLA locus: DRB1 most, HLA-C fewest. Evidence from a later analysis indicated that most CMV-associated TCR beta chains looked HLA-restricted.

Germline CDR1 is LNHDA and CDR2 is SQIVND (reference sequence). The CDR3 contains 15 residues. The J segment lost 6 bases and the V segment lost 6 bases, leaving 11 bases of the junction unmatched. The gene calls are TRBV19 and TRBJ1-1, with 9 bases lining up with TRBD1. The sequencing input was PBMCs. The origin of this receptor is a woman between 18 and 29 years old in good health and CMV-seronegative. The DNA of the CDR3 is TGTGCCAGTAGCCAAACCGGGACAGGGAATCCTGAAGCTTTCTTT. The encoded protein is CASSQTGTGNPEAFF. The whole variable domain, filled in from reference TRBV19 and TRBJ1-1, reads DGGITQSPKYLFRKEGQNVTLSCEQNLNHDAMYWYRQDPGQGLRLIYYSQIVNDFQKGDIAEGYSVSREKKESFPLTVTSAQKNPTAFYLCASSQTGTGNPEAFFGQGTRLTVV.